This T cell receptor beta chain appears in the sequencing data of a study of tissue T cells after allogeneic stem cell transplantation. This clone is large in the sample. Its antigen is currently unknown. These gene names are mouse names. Read sequence stops 1 residue before the CDR3 end, and the germline J gene provides the missing end. Sequencing of TCRbeta CDR3 at survey depth gave sequences and template counts. The data were produced by immunoSEQ multiplex PCR, yet TCRdb's version contains in-frame clones alone and is incomplete. The table has about 1,900 clones, about half seen once. Study-level findings and limits: In patients and mice, blood and spleen missed much of tissue repertoire.

The V gene lost 2 bases and the J gene lost 2 bases, with 6 bases spanning the gap. The germline gives CDR1 SGHLS, CDR2 HYDKME. CDR3 length: 12 amino acids. Sample time point: mouse harvest day 7 after allogeneic transplant. The graft held 10^6 splenic CD5+ T cells and 10^7 T-cell-depleted bone marrow cells. The sequence was collected from a female BALB/c mouse given C57BL/6 T cells with graft-versus-host disease after an allogeneic hematopoietic cell transplant. The specimen sequenced was spleen. The rearrangement uses TRBV12-2 and TRBJ2-7; the D is unclear. CDR3 DNA, as far as it was read: TGTGCCAGCTCTCCCCCCCCCTATGAACAGTAC. This encodes CASSPPPYEQY. The entire CDR3 is CASSPPPYEQYF.